One sample yielded the 2 T cell receptor beta chains listed below, sequenced in a study of blood T cell repertoires in COVID-19. Libraries were prepared by immunoSEQ multiplex PCR; TCRdb keeps only in-frame clonotypes and omits some of them. This sample carries 45,000 to 55,000 clones, about 87% of them seen once, and the ten largest clones take 3.5%. Sequenced sample: peripheral blood. The origin of the receptors is a human donor in a cohort sampled during active COVID-19.

In DNA, the CDR3 is TGTGCCAGCAGCTTGACCCTGTTTGTCGGAGTCGGTGGCTACACCTTC. Protein product: CASSLTLFVGVGGYTF. The rearrangement links TRBV5-8 to TRBJ1-2; D is uncertain. Germline CDR1 SGHTS, CDR2 YDEGEE. V dropped 1 base and J dropped 7 bases, with 20 bases sitting between them. The CDR3 contains 16 residues.

The rearrangement joins TRBV29-1 to TRBJ2-3, with 7 bases matching TRBD2. The CDR3 has 14 amino acids. Germline CDR1 and CDR2: SQVTM and ANQGSEA. The V gene end was trimmed by 2 bases and the J gene end by 0 bases; junction bases not matched to a gene: 2. Written as DNA, the CDR3 is TGCAGCGTTGAAAGCGGGGTGAGCACAGATACGCAGTATTTT. The encoded protein is CSVESGVSTDTQYF.